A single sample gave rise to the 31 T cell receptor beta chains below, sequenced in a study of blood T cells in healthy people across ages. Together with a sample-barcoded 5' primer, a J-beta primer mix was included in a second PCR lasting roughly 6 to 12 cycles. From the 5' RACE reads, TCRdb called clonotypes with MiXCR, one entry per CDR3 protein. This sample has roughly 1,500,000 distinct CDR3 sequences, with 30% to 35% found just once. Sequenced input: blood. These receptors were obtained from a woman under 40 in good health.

The CDR3 loop reads CAISGVDRGNTEAFF. The CDR3 DNA sequence: TGTGCCATCAGTGGGGTCGACAGGGGTAACACTGAAGCTTTCTTT. V is TRBV10-3 and J is TRBJ1-1, with 8 positions matching TRBD1. V was clipped by 4 bases and J by 2 bases; unmatched bases: 6. CDR3 length: 15 amino acids. Germline CDR1 reads ENHRY; CDR2 reads SYGVKD.

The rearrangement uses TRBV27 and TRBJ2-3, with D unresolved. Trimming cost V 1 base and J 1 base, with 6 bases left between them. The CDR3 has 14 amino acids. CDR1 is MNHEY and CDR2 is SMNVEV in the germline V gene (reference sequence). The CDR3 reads CASSLYYGTDTQYF. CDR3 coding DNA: TGTGCCAGCAGTTTATATTACGGCACAGATACGCAGTATTTT.

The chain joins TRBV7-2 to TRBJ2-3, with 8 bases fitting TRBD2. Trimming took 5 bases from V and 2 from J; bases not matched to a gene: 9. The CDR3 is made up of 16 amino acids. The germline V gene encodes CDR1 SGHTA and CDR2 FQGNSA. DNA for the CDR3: TGTGCCAGCAGCCCCGGGGAGCGGGAGTACACAGATACGCAGTATTTT. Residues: CASSPGEREYTDTQYF.

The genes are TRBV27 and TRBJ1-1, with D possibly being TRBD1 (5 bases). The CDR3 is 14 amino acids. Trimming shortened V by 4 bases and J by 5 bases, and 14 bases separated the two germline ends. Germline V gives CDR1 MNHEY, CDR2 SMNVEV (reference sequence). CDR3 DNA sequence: TGTGCCAGCAGTTCCCCTCTCGGGGGGACTGAAGCTTTCTTT. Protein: CASSSPLGGTEAFF.

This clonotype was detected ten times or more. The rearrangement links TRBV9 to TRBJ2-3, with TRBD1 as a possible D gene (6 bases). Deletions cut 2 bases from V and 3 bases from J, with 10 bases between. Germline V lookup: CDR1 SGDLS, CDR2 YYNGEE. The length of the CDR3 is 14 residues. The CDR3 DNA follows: TGTGCCAGCAGCGTGCAGGGGTCAACAGATACGCAGTATTTT. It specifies CASSVQGSTDTQYF.

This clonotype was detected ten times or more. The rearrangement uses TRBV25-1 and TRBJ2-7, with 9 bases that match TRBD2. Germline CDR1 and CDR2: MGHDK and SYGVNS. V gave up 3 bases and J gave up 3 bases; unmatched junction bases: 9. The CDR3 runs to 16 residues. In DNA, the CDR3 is TGTGCCAGCAGTGACAGCGGGGGGCTACTCCGCTACGAGCAGTACTTC. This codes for CASSDSGGLLRYEQYF.

In DNA, the CDR3 is TGTGCCAGCAGCAAAGCGCTCCGGGGGAGGGAGACCCAGTACTTC. The encoded protein is CASSKALRGRETQYF. This sequence joins TRBV21-1 and TRBJ2-5; the table's D gene call, TRBD2, was not cross checked with the DNA. TRBV21-1 is described as a pseudogene. The CDR3 sequence is 15 residues long.

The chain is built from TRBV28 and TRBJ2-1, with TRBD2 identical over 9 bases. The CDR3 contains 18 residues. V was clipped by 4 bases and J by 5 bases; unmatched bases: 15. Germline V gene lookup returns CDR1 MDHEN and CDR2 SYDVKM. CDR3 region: CASSSPPSLASGNNEQFF. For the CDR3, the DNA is TGTGCCAGCAGTTCTCCCCCATCCCTGGCTAGCGGGAACAATGAGCAGTTCTTC.

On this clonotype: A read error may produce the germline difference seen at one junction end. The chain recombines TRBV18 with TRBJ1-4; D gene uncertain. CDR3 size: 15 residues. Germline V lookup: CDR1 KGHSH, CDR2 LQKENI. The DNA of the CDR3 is TGTGCCAGTTCACCCTGGGAGGCAACTAATGAAAAACTGTTTTTT. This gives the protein CASSPWEATNEKLFF.

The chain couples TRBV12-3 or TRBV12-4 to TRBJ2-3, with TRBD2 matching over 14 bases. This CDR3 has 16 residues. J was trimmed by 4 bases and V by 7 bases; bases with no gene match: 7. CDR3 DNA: TGTGCCAGCACCGCGACTAGCGGGGGGGGAGCAGATACGCAGTATTTT. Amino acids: CASTATSGGGADTQYF.

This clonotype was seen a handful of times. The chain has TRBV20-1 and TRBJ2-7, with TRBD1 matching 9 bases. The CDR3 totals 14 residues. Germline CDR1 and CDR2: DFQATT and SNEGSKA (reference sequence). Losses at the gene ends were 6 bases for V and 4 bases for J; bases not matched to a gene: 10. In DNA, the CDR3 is TGCAGTGCAGCCGGGACAGGGATTTCGTACGAGCAGTACTTC. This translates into CSAAGTGISYEQYF.

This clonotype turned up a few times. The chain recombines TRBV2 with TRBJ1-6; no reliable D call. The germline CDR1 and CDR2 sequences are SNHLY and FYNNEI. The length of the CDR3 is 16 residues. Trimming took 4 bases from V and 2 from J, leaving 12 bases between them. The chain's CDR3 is CASSGGATAYNSPLHF. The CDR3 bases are TGTGCCAGCAGTGGGGGTGCAACGGCCTATAATTCACCCCTCCACTTT.

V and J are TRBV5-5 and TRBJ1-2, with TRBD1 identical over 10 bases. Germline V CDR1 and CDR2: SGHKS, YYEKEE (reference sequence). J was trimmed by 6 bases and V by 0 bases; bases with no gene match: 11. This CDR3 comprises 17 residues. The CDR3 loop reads CASSLELLTGGGDGYTF. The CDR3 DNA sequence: TGTGCCAGCAGCTTGGAGCTGCTGACAGGGGGCGGCGATGGCTACACCTTC.

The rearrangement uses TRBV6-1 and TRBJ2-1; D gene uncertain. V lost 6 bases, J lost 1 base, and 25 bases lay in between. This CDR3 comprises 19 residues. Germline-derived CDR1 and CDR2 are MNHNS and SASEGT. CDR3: CASRTVVLKFAQSYNEQFF. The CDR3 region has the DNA TGTGCCAGCAGGACGGTGGTTTTAAAATTTGCTCAGTCCTACAATGAGCAGTTCTTC.

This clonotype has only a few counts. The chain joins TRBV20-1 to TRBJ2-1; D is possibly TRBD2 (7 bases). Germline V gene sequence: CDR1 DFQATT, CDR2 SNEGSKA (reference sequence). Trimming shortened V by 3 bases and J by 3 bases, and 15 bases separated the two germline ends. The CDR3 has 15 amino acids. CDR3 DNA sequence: TGCAGTGCTAGTGAGGGGGGGGCAATCTACAATGAGCAGTTCTTC. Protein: CSASEGGAIYNEQFF.

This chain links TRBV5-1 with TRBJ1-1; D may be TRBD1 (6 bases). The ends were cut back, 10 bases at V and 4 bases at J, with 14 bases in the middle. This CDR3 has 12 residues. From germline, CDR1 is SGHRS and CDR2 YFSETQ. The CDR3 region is CALLQGCTEAFF. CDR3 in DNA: TGCGCCCTCTTACAGGGATGCACTGAAGCTTTCTTT.

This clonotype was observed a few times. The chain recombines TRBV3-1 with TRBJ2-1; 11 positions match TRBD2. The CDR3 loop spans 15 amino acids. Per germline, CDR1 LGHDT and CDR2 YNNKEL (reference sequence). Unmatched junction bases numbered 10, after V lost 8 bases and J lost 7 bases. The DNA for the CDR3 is TGTGCCAGCGATCATAGCGGGGGGGCCAGAAATGAGCAGTTCTTC. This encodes CASDHSGGARNEQFF.

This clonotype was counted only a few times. CDR3 DNA: TGTGCCAGCAGTACCCTAGCGGGAGAGGGTTACAATGAGCAGTTCTTC. This gives the protein CASSTLAGEGYNEQFF. This chain links TRBV6-1 with TRBJ2-1; 10 nucleotides agree with TRBD2. CDR1 is MNHNS, CDR2 SASEGT, per germline. The V gene end was trimmed by 5 bases and the J gene end by 4 bases; junction bases not matched to a gene: 8. The CDR3 spans 16 residues.

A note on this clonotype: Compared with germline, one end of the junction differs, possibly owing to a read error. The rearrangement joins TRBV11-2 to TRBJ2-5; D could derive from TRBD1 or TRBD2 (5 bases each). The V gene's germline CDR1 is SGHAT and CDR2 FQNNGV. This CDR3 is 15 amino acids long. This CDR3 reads CASSIEGIFQETQYF. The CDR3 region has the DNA TGTGCCAGCAGCATAGAGGGGATCTTCCAAGAGACCCAGTACTTC.

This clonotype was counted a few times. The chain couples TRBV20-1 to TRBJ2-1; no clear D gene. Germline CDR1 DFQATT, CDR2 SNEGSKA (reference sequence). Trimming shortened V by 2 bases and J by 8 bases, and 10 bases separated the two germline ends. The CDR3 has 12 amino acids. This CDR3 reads CSARYQVDEQFF. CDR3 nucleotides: TGCAGTGCTAGATATCAGGTGGATGAGCAGTTCTTC.

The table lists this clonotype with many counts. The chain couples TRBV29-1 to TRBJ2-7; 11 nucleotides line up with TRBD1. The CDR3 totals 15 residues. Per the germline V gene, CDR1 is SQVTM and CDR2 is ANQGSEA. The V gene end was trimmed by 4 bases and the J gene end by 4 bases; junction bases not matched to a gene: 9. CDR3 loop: CSVAQGTGGRYEQYF. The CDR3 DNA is TGCAGCGTTGCCCAAGGGACAGGGGGAAGGTACGAGCAGTACTTC.

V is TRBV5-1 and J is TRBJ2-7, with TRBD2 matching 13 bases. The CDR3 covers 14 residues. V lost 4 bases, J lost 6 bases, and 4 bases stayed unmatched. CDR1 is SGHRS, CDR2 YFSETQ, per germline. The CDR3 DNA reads TGCGCCAGCAGCACAGGACTAGCGGGAGCCGAGCAGTACTTC. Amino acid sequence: CASSTGLAGAEQYF.

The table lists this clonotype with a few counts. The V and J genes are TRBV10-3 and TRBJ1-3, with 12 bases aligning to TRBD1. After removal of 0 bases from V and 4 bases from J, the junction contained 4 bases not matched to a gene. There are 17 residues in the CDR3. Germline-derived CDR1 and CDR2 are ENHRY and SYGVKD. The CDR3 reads CAISESGQGASGNTIYF. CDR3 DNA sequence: TGTGCCATCAGTGAGTCGGGACAGGGGGCATCCGGAAACACCATATATTTT.

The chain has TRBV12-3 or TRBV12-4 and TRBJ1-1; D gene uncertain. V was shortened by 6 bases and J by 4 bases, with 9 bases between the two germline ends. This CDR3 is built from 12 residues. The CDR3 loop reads CASRHGGTEAFF. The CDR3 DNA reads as TGTGCCAGCAGGCACGGTGGCACTGAAGCTTTCTTT.

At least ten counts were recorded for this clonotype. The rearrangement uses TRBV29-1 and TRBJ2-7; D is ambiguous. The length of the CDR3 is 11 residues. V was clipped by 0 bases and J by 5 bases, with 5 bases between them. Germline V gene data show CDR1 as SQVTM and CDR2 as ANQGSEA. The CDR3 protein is CSVEESNEQYF. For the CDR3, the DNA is TGCAGCGTTGAAGAATCGAACGAGCAGTACTTC.

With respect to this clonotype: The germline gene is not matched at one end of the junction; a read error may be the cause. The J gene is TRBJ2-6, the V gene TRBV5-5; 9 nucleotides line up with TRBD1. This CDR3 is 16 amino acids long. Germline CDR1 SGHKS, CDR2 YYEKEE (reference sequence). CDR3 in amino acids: CTSSIQGADWADVLTF. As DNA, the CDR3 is TGTACCAGCAGCATACAGGGGGCTGACTGGGCCGACGTCCTGACTTTC.

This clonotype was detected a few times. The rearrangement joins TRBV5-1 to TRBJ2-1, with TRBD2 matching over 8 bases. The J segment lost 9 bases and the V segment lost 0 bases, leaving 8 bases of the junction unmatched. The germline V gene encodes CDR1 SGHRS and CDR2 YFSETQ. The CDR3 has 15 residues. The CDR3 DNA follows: TGCGCCAGCAGCTTGGTCGCGACTAGCGTTGGTGAGCAGTTCTTC. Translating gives CASSLVATSVGEQFF.

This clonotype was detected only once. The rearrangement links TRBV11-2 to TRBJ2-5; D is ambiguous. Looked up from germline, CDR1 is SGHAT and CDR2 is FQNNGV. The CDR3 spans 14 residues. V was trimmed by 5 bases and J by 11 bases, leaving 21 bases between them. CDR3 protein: CASSPRHLLDEQYF. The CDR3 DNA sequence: TGTGCCAGCAGCCCAAGGCACCTCCTTGATGAGCAGTACTTC.

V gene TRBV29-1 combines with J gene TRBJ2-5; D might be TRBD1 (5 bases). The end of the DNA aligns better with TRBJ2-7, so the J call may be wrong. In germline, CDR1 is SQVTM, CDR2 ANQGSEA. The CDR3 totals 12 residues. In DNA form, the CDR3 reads TGCAGCGCCAAAGGGGCGCTCTACGAGCAGTACTTC. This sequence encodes CSAKGALYEQYF.

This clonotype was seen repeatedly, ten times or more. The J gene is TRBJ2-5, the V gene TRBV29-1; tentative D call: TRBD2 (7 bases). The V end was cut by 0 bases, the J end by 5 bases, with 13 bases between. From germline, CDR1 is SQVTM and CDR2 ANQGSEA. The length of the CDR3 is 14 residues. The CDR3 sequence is CSVEDPGGGETQYF. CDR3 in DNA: TGCAGCGTTGAAGATCCGGGGGGCGGTGAGACCCAGTACTTC.

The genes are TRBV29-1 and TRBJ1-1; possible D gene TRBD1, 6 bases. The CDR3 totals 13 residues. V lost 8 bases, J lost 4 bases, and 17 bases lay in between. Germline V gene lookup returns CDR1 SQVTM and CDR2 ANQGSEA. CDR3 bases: TGCAGCTCTACGGGGCAGGGGATCACTGAAGCTTTCTTT. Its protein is CSSTGQGITEAFF.